A single T cell receptor (beta chain) is shown here with its context. Its antigen is not known. Germline loops: CDR1 SGHVS, CDR2 FQNEAQ. V lost 7 bases and J lost 0, with 13 bases in between. The CDR3 extends over 16 amino acids. The data were taken from a study of T cell responses to AZD1222 COVID-19 vaccine. Study-level findings and limits: In all cases, repertoires were sampled only after the peak T cell response. Vaccine-associated CD4 TCRs spanned spike, dominant at 160-218 and 743-854. Seropositive status at baseline applied to only 6 or 7 AZD1222 recipients.

The assay was immunoSEQ multiplex PCR, and TCRdb's table has in-frame clones only and misses some. The table lists approximately 130,000 clones, approximately 92% of them singletons. The source is an adult in good health. The sequencing here drew on peripheral blood, taken on day 0 of AZD1222 vaccination. The genes are TRBV7-8 and TRBJ2-6; D is possibly TRBD1 (6 bases). The CDR3 sequence: CASNRQAASGANVLTF. DNA of the CDR3: TGTGCCAGCAATAGACAGGCAGCCTCTGGGGCCAACGTCCTGACTTTC.